Each of the 32 T cell receptor beta chains below was sequenced from the same sample in a study of T cells after yellow fever vaccination. TCRdb re-called the 5' RACE reads through MiXCR, storing one row per CDR3 protein. The repertoire holds over 25,000 distinct CDR3 sequences, over 9.5% seen once, with roughly an eighth in the top ten. The material sequenced was PBMCs, either bulk or a sorted T-cell subset (CD4+, CD8+, memory, or dextramer-sorted; not recorded which), taken roughly 14 days after the first yellow fever vaccination. The receptors come from a man between 18 and 29 years old who received the YFV17D yellow fever vaccine.

This clonotype occurred a few times. V usage is TRBV11-3 and J usage is TRBJ2-7; 7 bases line up with TRBD1. Looked up from germline, CDR1 is SGHNT and CDR2 is YENEEA. The CDR3 loop spans 13 amino acids. CDR3 bases: TGTGCCAGCAGCCTAGACAGGGACTACGAGCAGTACGTC. Translated: CASSLDRDYEQYV.

This clonotype was detected many times. The rearrangement joins TRBV12-3 or TRBV12-4 to TRBJ2-1; 11 bases match TRBD2. V shed 7 bases, J shed 3 bases, and the junction held 5 bases outside the gene matches. The CDR3 length is 15 residues. The CDR3: CASNIAGGHYNEQFF. The CDR3 nucleotides read TGTGCCAGCAACATAGCGGGGGGGCACTACAATGAGCAGTTCTTC.

This clonotype is deemed medium-sized. The chain combines TRBV4-1 with TRBJ1-2; 8 nucleotides align to TRBD1. CDR1 and CDR2 (germline): MGHRA, YSYEKL. This CDR3 is 13 amino acids long. After removal of 4 bases from V and 8 bases from J, the junction contained 6 bases not matched to a gene. The CDR3 here is CASSRDRGDGYTF. CDR3 DNA: TGCGCCAGCAGCCGCGACAGGGGTGACGGCTACACCTTC.

This clonotype is a singleton in its sample. A read error may explain this, as a much larger clone is one base away. J is TRBJ1-4 and V is TRBV3-1, with 10 bases that match TRBD1. CDR3 length equals 13 residues. Trimming at V came to 10 bases and at J to 4 bases, leaving 3 bases not matched to a gene. Germline CDR1 and CDR2: LGHDT and YNNKEL (reference sequence). As DNA, the CDR3 is TGTGCCAACGGGGACAGGGGTAATGAAAAACTGTTTTTT. Its translation: CANGDRGNEKLFF.

There are many counts of this clonotype. V usage is TRBV7-2 and J usage is TRBJ1-1; D call uncertain. The V gene's germline CDR1 is SGHTA and CDR2 FQGNSA. The V end was cut by 5 bases, the J end by 1 base, with 8 bases between. CDR3 size: 13 residues. The CDR3 region has the DNA TGTGCCAGCAGCGATCAGAGGAACACTGAAGCTTTCTTT. Translation gives CASSDQRNTEAFF.

This clonotype was picked up a small number of times. The V and J genes are TRBV7-8 and TRBJ1-6; D gene ambiguous. The germline CDR1 and CDR2 sequences are SGHVS and FQNEAQ. CDR3 size: 17 residues. Trimming shortened V by 5 bases and J by 1 base, and 15 bases separated the two germline ends. The CDR3 is CASSQATGGSYNSPLHF. The CDR3 DNA reads as TGTGCCAGCAGCCAGGCGACGGGCGGGTCCTATAATTCACCCCTCCACTTT.

This clonotype was observed many times. The chain recombines TRBV29-1 with TRBJ2-1; D is uncertain. The CDR3 spans 13 residues. V gave up 7 bases and J gave up 3 bases, with 13 bases separating them. Germline V gene data show CDR1 as SQVTM and CDR2 as ANQGSEA. CDR3 protein: CSASPASYNEQFF. CDR3 nucleotides: TGCAGCGCTTCCCCCGCCAGCTACAATGAGCAGTTCTTC.

This clonotype was counted at least ten times. The genes are TRBV4-3 and TRBJ2-3; D may match TRBD1 or TRBD2 (5 bases each). The germline gives CDR1 LGHNA, CDR2 YSLEER. The germline V and J ends were trimmed by 0 bases and 4 bases, with 8 bases remaining between them. The CDR3 extends over 14 amino acids. The CDR3: CASSQDRGADTQYF. The CDR3 DNA is TGCGCCAGCAGCCAAGATAGAGGGGCAGATACGCAGTATTTT.

To note about this clonotype: A much larger clone is a single base away; this may be a read error. The chain employs TRBV7-3 and TRBJ1-5; no clear D. The germline V and J ends were trimmed by 2 bases and 2 bases, with 7 bases remaining between them. Germline V gene sequence: CDR1 SGHTA, CDR2 FQGTGA. The CDR3 totals 14 residues. The CDR3 sequence: CASSLWEGNQPQHF. In DNA, the CDR3 is TGTGCCAGCAGCTTATGGGAAGGCAATCAGCCCCAGCATTTT.

The table lists this clonotype with a few counts. V gene TRBV18 combines with J gene TRBJ1-3; TRBD1 aligns across 12 bases. The trim removed 3 bases at V and 0 bases at J, leaving 9 bases unmatched. The CDR3 is 19 residues long. Germline CDR1 KGHSH, CDR2 LQKENI. The CDR3 spells CASSPVGTGGPSSGNTIYF. The DNA for the CDR3 is TGTGCCAGCTCACCGGTCGGGACAGGGGGCCCGAGCTCTGGAAACACCATATATTTT.

This clonotype was observed many times. The genes are TRBV5-5 and TRBJ2-1, with TRBD2 identical over 7 bases. The CDR3 covers 15 residues. CDR1 and CDR2 (germline): SGHKS, YYEKEE (reference sequence). V gave up 4 bases and J gave up 0 bases; unmatched junction bases: 4. The CDR3 DNA follows: TGTGCCAGCAGCGGCGGGGGTAGCTCCTACAATGAGCAGTTCTTC. Its protein product is CASSGGGSSYNEQFF.

In this sample, this clonotype turned up many times. The rearrangement joins TRBV12-3 or TRBV12-4 to TRBJ1-3, with D unresolved. This CDR3 has 12 amino acids. Trimming pared 7 bases from V and 7 bases from J, leaving 11 bases between. The CDR3 is CASTKKSNTIYF. The CDR3 DNA reads TGTGCCAGCACCAAAAAAAGTAACACCATATATTTT.

This clonotype was seen many times. V is TRBV20-1 and J is TRBJ2-5; D is uncertain. The CDR3 length is 12 residues. The ends were cut back, 6 bases at V and 0 bases at J, with 8 bases in the middle. Germline CDR1 and CDR2: DFQATT and SNEGSKA (reference sequence). The CDR3 DNA sequence: TGCAGTGCCCAGAAGGACCAAGAGACCCAGTACTTC. Its translation is CSAQKDQETQYF.

This clonotype has ten or more counts. The chain couples TRBV5-1 to TRBJ2-5, with 9 bases fitting TRBD2. Germline V gene lookup returns CDR1 SGHRS and CDR2 YFSETQ. The CDR3 sequence is 16 residues long. The V gene end was trimmed by 1 base and the J gene end by 5 bases; junction bases not matched to a gene: 9. In DNA form, the CDR3 reads TGCGCCAGCAGCTTGACCCTAGCGGGGAGGTCGGAGACCCAGTACTTC. Amino acids: CASSLTLAGRSETQYF.

This clonotype was seen many times. V and J are TRBV9 and TRBJ1-2; D unclear. Trimming removed 4 bases from V and 4 bases from J, with 23 bases in between. From germline, CDR1 is SGDLS and CDR2 YYNGEE. This CDR3 spans 17 amino acids. The CDR3 DNA reads as TGTGCCAGCAGCCCCCATAGTGGACCGTACCCTCCCTATGGCTACACCTTC. Protein: CASSPHSGPYPPYGYTF.

The chain is built from TRBV13 and TRBJ2-2; a possible D gene is TRBD2 (6 bases). The germline V gene encodes CDR1 PRHDT and CDR2 FYEKMQ (reference sequence). V was shortened by 5 bases and J by 2 bases, with 18 bases between the two germline ends. The CDR3 loop spans 17 amino acids. In DNA form, the CDR3 reads TGTGCCAGCAGCCCTGGCCTGGGGCGGGGAAACACCGGGGAGCTGTTTTTT. It is translated as CASSPGLGRGNTGELFF.

This clonotype was seen at least ten times. The chain employs TRBV4-1 and TRBJ2-5; D gene unclear. Germline V gives CDR1 MGHRA, CDR2 YSYEKL. The CDR3 is 15 residues long. V dropped 5 bases and J dropped 0 bases, with 13 bases sitting between them. CDR3 nucleotides: TGCGCCAGCAGCTACCAAGGGCAGTACCAAGAGACCCAGTACTTC. It codes for CASSYQGQYQETQYF.

There are many counts of this clonotype. This chain joins TRBV2 and TRBJ1-5; tentative D call: TRBD1 (5 bases). V was shortened by 7 bases and J by 0 bases, with 10 bases between the two germline ends. This CDR3 has 14 residues. The V gene's germline CDR1 is SNHLY and CDR2 FYNNEI. The CDR3 region is CASTLTVSNQPQHF. The CDR3 DNA is TGTGCCAGCACCCTGACAGTTAGCAATCAGCCCCAGCATTTT.

This clonotype was recorded at least ten times. The chain recombines TRBV12-3 or TRBV12-4 with TRBJ1-1; 7 bases fit TRBD1. V dropped 5 bases and J dropped 0; count of bases not matched to a gene: 3. This CDR3 is built from 14 residues. CDR3 sequence reads: CASSPGTVNTEAFF. The CDR3 DNA sequence: TGTGCCAGCAGTCCTGGGACAGTGAACACTGAAGCTTTCTTT.

On this clonotype itself: This may arise from a read error, as a much more abundant clone is one base away. V is TRBV19 and J is TRBJ2-6; D not resolved. In germline, CDR1 is LNHDA, CDR2 SQIVND (reference sequence). The CDR3 spans 18 residues. V gave up 7 bases and J gave up 0 bases, with 19 bases separating them. CDR3 DNA: TGTGCCAGTACGGTGACTTATGCCACCTTCTCTGGGGCCAACGTCCTGACTTTC. Translated, it gives CASTVTYATFSGANVLTF.

This clonotype was detected ten times or more. CDR3 bases: TGTGCCAGTAGTCTCACGGAGAATTCACCCCTCCACTTT. Protein sequence: CASSLTENSPLHF. The chain links TRBV19 to TRBJ1-6; D is undetermined. The germline V gene encodes CDR1 LNHDA and CDR2 SQIVND (reference sequence). V gave up 5 bases and J gave up 7 bases, with 9 bases separating them. This CDR3 comprises 13 residues.

As regards this clonotype: A much larger clone lies one base from this, so it may be a read error. This chain joins TRBV18 and TRBJ2-2, with D possibly being TRBD1 (5 bases). CDR1 KGHSH and CDR2 LQKENI come from the germline V gene. Trimming shortened V by 10 bases and J by 1 base, and 22 bases separated the two germline ends. This CDR3 comprises 17 residues. CDR3 nucleotide sequence: TGTGCCACCTCTCAGACTCTGACCAGGGAGAACACCGGGGAGCTGTTTTTT. The encoded protein is CATSQTLTRENTGELFF.

As for this clonotype: A much larger clone differs from this one at a single base, so this may be a read error. V is TRBV5-1 and J is TRBJ2-2; D unclear. Germline values: CDR1 SGHRS, CDR2 YFSETQ. There are 14 residues in the CDR3. Trimming removed 4 bases from V and 2 bases from J, with 9 bases in between. The chain's CDR3 is CASSLWPNTGELFF. In DNA form, the CDR3 reads TGCGCCAGCAGCCTCTGGCCAAACACCGGGGAGCTGTTTTTT.

Ten or more counts support this clonotype. V is TRBV5-1 and J is TRBJ2-1, with D tentatively TRBD1 or TRBD2 (6 bases each). V was clipped by 3 bases and J by 7 bases, with 14 bases between them. Germline V gene lookup returns CDR1 SGHRS and CDR2 YFSETQ. The CDR3 totals 14 residues. The CDR3 DNA reads as TGCGCCAGCAGCTCCCGGGGGCCGAGGAATGAGCAGTTCTTC. Translation gives CASSSRGPRNEQFF.

This clonotype came up many times. This chain connects TRBV15 to TRBJ2-3, with TRBD1 matching over 10 bases. With 6 bases clipped from V and 3 bases from J, the junction kept 6 bases outside the gene matches. Germline V CDR1 and CDR2: LNHNV, YYDKDF (reference sequence). The CDR3 extends over 15 amino acids. The chain's CDR3 is CATSMTGGPTDTQYF. Written as DNA, the CDR3 is TGTGCCACCAGTATGACAGGGGGCCCGACAGATACGCAGTATTTT.

This clonotype was detected many times. The chain uses TRBV20-1 and TRBJ1-2; D possibly corresponds to TRBD1 (6 bases). Germline CDR1 DFQATT, CDR2 SNEGSKA (reference sequence). V lost 2 bases to trimming and J lost 5 bases, with 12 bases between them. The CDR3 spans 13 residues. CDR3 DNA: TGCAGTGCTAGAACGGGGGCGCAATATGGCTACACCTTC. This codes for CSARTGAQYGYTF.

This clonotype was seen repeatedly, ten times or more. The CDR3 DNA sequence: TGTGCCAGCAGCTTAACCGGGGGGAGTTCTCGGGAGACCCAGTACTTC. Translation gives CASSLTGGSSRETQYF. This chain uses TRBV7-3 with TRBJ2-5, with TRBD2 identical over 7 bases. The CDR3 consists of 16 residues. Germline assignment: CDR1 SGHTA and CDR2 FQGTGA. V trimming: 0 bases; J trimming: 5 bases; junction bases outside the gene matches: 9.

Ten or more counts support this clonotype. The chain uses TRBV20-1 and TRBJ2-5; tentatively, D is TRBD1 (6 bases). Germline assignment: CDR1 DFQATT and CDR2 SNEGSKA (reference sequence). The CDR3 covers 15 residues. The ends were cut back, 3 bases at V and 5 bases at J, with 19 bases in the middle. DNA for the CDR3: TGCAGTGCTAGTACAGGGAGAGTATTGGGCGAGACCCAGTACTTC. Amino acids: CSASTGRVLGETQYF.

This clonotype was picked up many times. The CDR3 here is CASSFGTPANNEQFF. The CDR3 nucleotides are TGTGCCAGCAGCTTCGGGACCCCGGCCAACAATGAGCAGTTCTTC. The chain carries TRBV7-6 and TRBJ2-1; possibly TRBD1 or TRBD2 for D (5 bases each). The CDR3 is 15 amino acids. CDR1 and CDR2 (germline): SGHVS, FNYEAQ. Trimming removed 3 bases at V and 5 bases at J, with 14 bases between. Full variable domain (remainder filled in from reference TRBV7-6 and TRBJ2-1): GAGVSQSPRYKVTKRGQDVALRCDPISGHVSLYWYRQALGQGPEFLTYFNYEAQQDKSGLPNDRFSAERPEGSISTLTIQRTEQRDSAMYRCASSFGTPANNEQFFGPGTRLTVL.

Notes on this clonotype: Just one base apart from a much larger clone, this may be a read error. The J gene is TRBJ1-1, the V gene TRBV18; D remains unclear. CDR1 and CDR2 (germline): KGHSH, LQKENI. The CDR3 is made up of 13 amino acids. The CDR3 bases are TGTGCCATCTCACCCGCTCCGGCCACTGAAGCTTTCTTT. Protein product: CAISPAPATEAFF.

This clonotype has ten or more counts. This rearrangement joins TRBV20-1 to TRBJ2-7; a possible D gene is TRBD2 (6 bases). The CDR3 is 14 amino acids. Between the trimmed V and J ends, which lost 5 bases and 3 bases, there was a span of 17 bases. Per germline, CDR1 DFQATT and CDR2 SNEGSKA (reference sequence). The CDR3 DNA sequence: TGCAGTGCTGCCCTGAGTCGGGGGAGCTACGAGCAGTACTTC. Protein: CSAALSRGSYEQYF.

This clonotype showed up many times. This chain links TRBV4-2 with TRBJ2-3; D is uncertain. V dropped 2 bases and J dropped 0 bases, with 9 bases sitting between them. This CDR3 spans 15 amino acids. Looked up from germline, CDR1 is LGHNA and CDR2 is YNFKEQ. The CDR3 DNA is TGTGCCAGCAGCCAAAGGGCGGAAAGCACAGATACGCAGTATTTT. It translates to CASSQRAESTDTQYF.